This T cell receptor beta chain was obtained from a study of neurological immune-mediated disorders (dated by TCRdb to the late 2010s). For the wider study: Peripheral blood TCR-beta repertoires from HTLV-I-associated myelopathy (HAM/TSP) patients, multiple sclerosis patients and healthy controls were compared by UMI-based sequencing. The cohort comprised about 71 subjects: roughly 15 HAM/TSP patients, approximately 34 multiple sclerosis patients and around 20 healthy controls. The approximately 110 TCR-beta libraries included longitudinal samples, technical triplicates and paired sorted CD4+ and CD8+ T-cell subsets alongside PBMC samples. Longitudinal HAM/TSP donors and healthy donors each had 3 time-points at intervals of about 3-40 months.

At least ten counts were recorded for this clonotype. Its target antigen remains unknown. Base qualities were left out, and no much larger clone turns up one base away. To synthesize cDNA, template-switch 5'RACE was performed with a primer carrying a 10-nucleotide random unique molecular identifier so that each TCR transcript was tagged. Over 180 million TCR-beta sequences, covering 15-18 subjects, were produced in each sequencing run. The RNeasy kit was used to extract total RNA. Using the KAPA Real-time Library Amplification kit, TCR-beta VDJ regions were amplified with primers for the TCR constant region and the 5'RACE anchor. Sample indexes and Illumina adaptors were added in a first PCR, after which library yield was increased in a second PCR. After Ampure bead purification, the TCR product of roughly 650 bp was size-selected on a 2% E-gel SizeSelection system. Before pooling, library quality was checked on a Bioanalyzer, concentration was measured with Qubit, and libraries were quantified with the Kapa Library Quantification kit. Libraries were sequenced paired-end 2 x 150 bp on an Illumina HiSeq 2500. To increase sequence diversity, roughly 24-31% phiX was spiked into each library pool. Per the source publication's procedure: The quality-filtered reads were processed with the UMI-based MiGEC pipeline, whose error correction step removed more than 85% of the raw TCR sequences. VDJ genes were aligned to IMGT germline references, and clonotypes were defined by unique CDR3 amino acid sequence plus V-J genes. VDJtools evaluated clonal expansion, Shannon diversity and CDR3 relatedness (CalcPairwiseDistances, ClusterSamples); CLCbio workbench built phylogenetic trees. Clones with at least 8 unique UMIs were defined as expanded, with this threshold being based on coefficient-of-variation modelling across technical triplicates. TCRdb redid the processing of the public reads, applying fastp at Q25 and MiXCR, and retained in-frame beta chains. A single entry per CDR3 protein holds the most common genes and DNA from its merged rows. These V and J calls are TCRdb output, not the study's own analysis. The sample data list approximately 50,000 distinct CDR3 sequences, and 7.5% to 9.5% of these were observed just once. 1.9% of the sample is in the top ten clones.

V is reduced by 0 bases and J by 5 bases, leaving a spacing of 13 bases between them. The germline V gene sets CDR1 to SGDLS and CDR2 to YYNGEE. Taken from cysteine to phenylalanine, the CDR3 has 15 residues. The entry retains the CDR3 DNA only, 45 bases that are in frame from base 1. This sample's time point label indicates: longitudinal time-point 3. The healthy controls were volunteers from a blood bank in Maryland, USA. Unsorted PBMC libraries were generated from 2 million PBMCs stored in RNAlater at -80 °C until RNA extraction. Peripheral blood was subjected to Ficoll-Hypaque density gradient centrifugation to isolate PBMCs, which were then cryopreserved in liquid nitrogen. Results and caveats for the whole study, not just this receptor: Across subjects, expanded clones never shared an identical CDR3 amino acid sequence, which suggests that the TCR-beta repertoires in every group were private. TCR clonal expansion was greatest in HAM/TSP patients and smallest in MS patients, who ranked below even healthy controls.

Sequenced: PBMCs. This sequence was found in a woman in her thirties or forties in good health. The sequence links TRBV9 to TRBJ2-3; a tentative D match to TRBD2 spans 5 bases. For the CDR3, the sequence is CASSVGGEIKDTQYF. The nucleotide sequence is given as TGTGCCAGCAGCGTAGGGGGAGAGATTAAAGATACGCAGTATTTT.